This TCR beta chain was profiled in a study of blood T cells in healthy people across ages. Study results and limitations: Higher naive T cell percentage went strongly together with higher TCR beta diversity. Per-million-T-cell TCR beta diversity fell roughly linearly with age.

As to this clonotype: Its cognate antigen is unknown.

Using a J-beta primer mix together with a sample-barcoded 5' primer, a second PCR was run for about 6 to 11 cycles. Each cDNA molecule was tagged by a template-switch adaptor with 12 random nucleotides. Every sample produced at least 3 million CDR3-containing paired-end reads. TCRdb recomputed calls from the 5' RACE reads with MiXCR, one row per CDR3 protein. This table holds some 1.5 million distinct CDR3 sequences, approximately 28% found once. CDR1 is MNHEY, CDR2 SVGEGT, per germline. The CDR3 runs 15 residues. Losses at the gene ends were 8 bases for V and 0 bases for J; bases not matched to a gene: 10.

The TCR originated in a woman between 25 and 40 years old in good health. The V and J genes are TRBV6-2 or TRBV6-3 and TRBJ2-7, with 7 bases aligning to TRBD1. Sequencing input: blood. CDR3 bases: TGTGCCAGCGGTGGATTGGACAGGAGCTCCTACGAGCAGTACTTC. Its translation is CASGGLDRSSYEQYF.